This TCR beta chain comes out of a study of CD8+CD57+ T cells in acquired aplastic anemia. Findings of the study overall: Patients were compared with controls for CD8+ Simpson's diversity, and no significant difference emerged.

Points on this clonotype: The antigen is not known.

Genomic DNA acted as the template from which TCR beta VDJ combination and CDR3 sequence profiling were carried out. MiXCR was run by TCRdb on the reads, yielding one entry per CDR3 protein. The sample lists 200,000 to 250,000 distinct CDR3 sequences, around 45% occurring once. The germline CDR1 and CDR2 sequences are LNHDA and SQIVND (reference sequence). V lost 0 bases and J lost 2, with 8 bases in between. CDR3 size: 14 residues. The patients chosen for sequencing had shown expansion of CD8+CD57+ cells (detected by flow cytometry). As a group, the patients uniformly had severe acquired aplastic anemia. No therapy had been given to the patients at the time of blood sampling.

The sequence came from a human donor with aplastic anemia. The V call is TRBV19, the J call TRBJ2-7; no clear D gene. The sample comprised sorted CD4+, CD8+, or CD8+CD57+ T cells (not recorded which) from PBMCs. CDR3 residues: CASSIDLATYEQYF. In DNA form, the CDR3 reads TGTGCCAGTAGTATAGATCTTGCCACCTACGAGCAGTACTTC.